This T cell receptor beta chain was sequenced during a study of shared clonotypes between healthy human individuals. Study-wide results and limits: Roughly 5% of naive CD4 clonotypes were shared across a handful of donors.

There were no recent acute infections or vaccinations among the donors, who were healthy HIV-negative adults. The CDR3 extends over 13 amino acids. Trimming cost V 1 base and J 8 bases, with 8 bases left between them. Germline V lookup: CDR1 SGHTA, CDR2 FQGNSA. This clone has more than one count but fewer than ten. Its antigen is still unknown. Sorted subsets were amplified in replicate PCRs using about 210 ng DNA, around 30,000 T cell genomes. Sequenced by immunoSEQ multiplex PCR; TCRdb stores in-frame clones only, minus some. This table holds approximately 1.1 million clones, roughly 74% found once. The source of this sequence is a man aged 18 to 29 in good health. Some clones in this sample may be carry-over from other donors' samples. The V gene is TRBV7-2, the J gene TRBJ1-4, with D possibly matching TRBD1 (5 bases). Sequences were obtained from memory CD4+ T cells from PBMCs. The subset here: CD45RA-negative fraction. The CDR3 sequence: CASSLDGAEKLFF. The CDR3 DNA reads TGTGCCAGCAGCTTAGACGGGGCCGAAAAACTGTTTTTT.